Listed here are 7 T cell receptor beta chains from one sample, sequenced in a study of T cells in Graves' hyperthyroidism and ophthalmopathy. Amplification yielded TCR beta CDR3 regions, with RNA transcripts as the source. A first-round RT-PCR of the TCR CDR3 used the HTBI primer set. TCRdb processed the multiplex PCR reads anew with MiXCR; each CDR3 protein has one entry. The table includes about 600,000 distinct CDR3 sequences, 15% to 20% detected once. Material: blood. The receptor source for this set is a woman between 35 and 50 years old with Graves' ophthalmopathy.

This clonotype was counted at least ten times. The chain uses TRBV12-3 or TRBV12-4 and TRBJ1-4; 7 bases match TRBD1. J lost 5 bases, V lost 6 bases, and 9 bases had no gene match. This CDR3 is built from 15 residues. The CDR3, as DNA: TGTGCCAGCAGCCCCAGGGGGAGAGAAAATGAAAAACTGTTTTTT. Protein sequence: CASSPRGRENEKLFF.

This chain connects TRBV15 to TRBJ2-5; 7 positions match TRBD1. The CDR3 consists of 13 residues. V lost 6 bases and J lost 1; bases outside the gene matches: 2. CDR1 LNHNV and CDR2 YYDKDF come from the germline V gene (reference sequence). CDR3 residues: CATSRDSQETQYF. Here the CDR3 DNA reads TGTGCCACCAGTCGGGACAGCCAAGAGACCCAGTACTTC. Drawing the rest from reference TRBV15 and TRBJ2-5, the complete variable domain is DAMVIQNPRYQVTQFGKPVTLSCSQTLNHNVMYWYQQKSSQAPKLLFHYYDKDFNNEADTPDNFQSRRPNTSFCFLDIRSPGLGDTAMYLCATSRDSQETQYFGPGTRLLVL.

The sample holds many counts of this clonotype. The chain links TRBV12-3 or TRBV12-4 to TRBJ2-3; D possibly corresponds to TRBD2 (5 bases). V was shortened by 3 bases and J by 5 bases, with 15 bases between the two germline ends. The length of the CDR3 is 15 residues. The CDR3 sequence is CASSFYRAGGDTQYF. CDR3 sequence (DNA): TGTGCCAGCAGTTTCTATCGGGCGGGTGGAGATACGCAGTATTTT.

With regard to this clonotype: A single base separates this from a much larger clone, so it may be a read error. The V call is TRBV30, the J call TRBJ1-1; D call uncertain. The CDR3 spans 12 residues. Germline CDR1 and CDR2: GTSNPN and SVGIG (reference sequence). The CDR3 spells CAWTHEGTGAFF. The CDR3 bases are TGTGCCTGGACGCATGAGGGCACTGGAGCTTTCTTT.

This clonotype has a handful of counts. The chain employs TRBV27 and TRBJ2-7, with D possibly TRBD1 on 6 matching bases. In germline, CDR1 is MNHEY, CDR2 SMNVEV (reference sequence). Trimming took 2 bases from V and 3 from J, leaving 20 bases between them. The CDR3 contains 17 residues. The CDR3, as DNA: TGTGCCAGCAGTTTAAAGTATAGGCAGGGGACCCTCTACGAGCAGTACTTC. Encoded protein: CASSLKYRQGTLYEQYF.

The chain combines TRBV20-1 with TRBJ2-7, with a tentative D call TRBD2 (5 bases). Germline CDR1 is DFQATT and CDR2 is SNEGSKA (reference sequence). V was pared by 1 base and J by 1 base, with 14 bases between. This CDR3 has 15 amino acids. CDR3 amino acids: CSARASQRTSYEQYF. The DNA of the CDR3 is TGCAGTGCTAGAGCGTCCCAGCGGACTTCCTACGAGCAGTACTTC.

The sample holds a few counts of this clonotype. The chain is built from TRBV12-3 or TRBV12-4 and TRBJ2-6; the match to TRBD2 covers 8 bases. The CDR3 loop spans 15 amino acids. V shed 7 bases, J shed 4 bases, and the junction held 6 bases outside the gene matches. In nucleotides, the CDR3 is TGTGCCAGCACCCCGGGGGGGGTCGGGGCCAACGTCCTGACTTTC. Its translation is CASTPGGVGANVLTF.